This record looks at one T cell receptor (beta chain) sequence and its context. Sample-barcoded 5' priming and a J-beta primer mix drove a second PCR of about 6 to 12 cycles. MiXCR was run by TCRdb on the 5' RACE reads, yielding one entry per CDR3 protein. The data show about 720,000 distinct CDR3 sequences, with approximately 25% seen just once and 3.7% held by the top ten. The data were obtained in a study of blood T cells in healthy people across ages. Germline CDR1 is MNHNS and CDR2 is SASEGT. The CDR3 is made up of 15 amino acids. These data are also associated with another study on T cells of mothers and their children. From that report: The authors added sample barcodes and 2-4 random nucleotides using the M1S primer of the second PCR.

The chain links TRBV6-1 to TRBJ2-5, with 8 bases aligning to TRBD1. The end of the DNA aligns better with TRBJ2-7, so the J call may be wrong. Sequencing used blood. The TCR sequence derives from a boy between 5 and 17 years old in good health. The DNA of the CDR3 is TGTGCCAGCAGTGTACGGACAGGGAGTCCCTACGAGCAGTACTTC. Translated: CASSVRTGSPYEQYF.